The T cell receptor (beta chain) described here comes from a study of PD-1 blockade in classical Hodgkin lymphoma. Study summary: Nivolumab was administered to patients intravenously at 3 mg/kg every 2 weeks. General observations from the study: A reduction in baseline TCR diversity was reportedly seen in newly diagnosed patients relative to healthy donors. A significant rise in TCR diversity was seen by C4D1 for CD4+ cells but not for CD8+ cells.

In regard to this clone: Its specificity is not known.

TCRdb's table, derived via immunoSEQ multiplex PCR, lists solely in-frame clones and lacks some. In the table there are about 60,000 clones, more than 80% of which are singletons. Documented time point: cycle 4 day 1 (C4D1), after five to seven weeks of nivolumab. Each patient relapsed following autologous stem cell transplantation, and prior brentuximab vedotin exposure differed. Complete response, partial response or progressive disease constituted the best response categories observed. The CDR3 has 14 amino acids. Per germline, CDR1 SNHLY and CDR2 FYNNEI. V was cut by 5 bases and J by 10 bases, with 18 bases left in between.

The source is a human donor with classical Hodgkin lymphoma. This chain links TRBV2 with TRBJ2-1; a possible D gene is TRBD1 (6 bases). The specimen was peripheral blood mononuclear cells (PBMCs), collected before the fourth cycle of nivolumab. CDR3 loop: CASSTDRSGTEQFF. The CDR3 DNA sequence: TGTGCCAGCAGTACCGACAGGTCCGGTACCGAGCAGTTCTTC.